This T cell receptor beta chain was captured in a study of vaccination effects on CD4 cells after COVID-19. Study details: The median interval between the second dose and post-vaccine sampling was 72 days. General observations from the study: Clones from infection and from vaccination both contracted markedly late after vaccination.

This clone was seen once. Its antigen is unidentified. Data came from immunoSEQ multiplex PCR; TCRdb stores just in-frame clones and leaves some out. The profile shows around 46,000 clones, around 70% of them singletons. Following an approximately eleven-day culture, CD4+ T cells were purified. Participants were vaccinated with two doses of either the BNT162b2 or mRNA-1273 vaccine. Previously uninfected by SARS-CoV-2, the vaccine recipients also showed negative nucleocapsid antibodies. The authors exchanged half the medium for IL-2 medium on days 3 and 7. With V trimmed by 5 bases and J by 7 bases, 11 bases remained unmatched. Germline lookup yields CDR1 MNHEY and CDR2 SMNVEV (reference sequence). The CDR3 covers 14 residues.

The sequencing here drew on CD4+ T cells from PBMCs cultured without peptide, taken after COVID-19 vaccination. The sequence derives from a human donor who received a COVID-19 vaccine. The chain employs TRBV27 and TRBJ2-7; TRBD1 aligns across 7 bases. The CDR3 sequence is CASSQGTEPLEQYF. The DNA for the CDR3 is TGTGCCAGCAGTCAGGGGACAGAGCCCCTAGAGCAGTACTTC.